The following is a T cell receptor beta chain sequence with its context. Clones were sequenced by immunoSEQ multiplex PCR, and TCRdb holds only the in-frame ones, with some missing. The profile shows over 50,000 clones, approximately 82% of them singletons. V was clipped by 0 bases and J by 2 bases, with 9 bases between them. CDR1 MNHNS and CDR2 SASEGT come from the germline V gene. The length of the CDR3 is 15 residues. The data were taken from a study of OX40 agonist ivuxolimab in advanced cancers. Blood sampling took place at baseline, cycle 4 day 1, and cycle 7 day 1. The TCR originated in an adult with an advanced solid tumor such as melanoma, head and neck, liver or kidney cancer. The material was CD4+ or CD8+ T cells sorted from blood, obtained in a trial of the OX40 agonist ivuxolimab. The chain employs TRBV6-1 and TRBJ2-3; either TRBD1 or TRBD2 may supply D (5 bases each). The CDR3 DNA sequence: TGTGCCAGCAGTGAAGCCGGGACGAACACAGATACGCAGTATTTT. It specifies CASSEAGTNTDTQYF.